The text below deals with one T cell receptor (beta chain). What it recognizes is unknown. CDR1 is GTSNPN, CDR2 SVGIG, per germline (reference sequence). The V end lost 0 bases, the J end lost 8 bases, and 13 bases lay between the germline ends. This CDR3 has 14 amino acids. The protocol was immunoSEQ multiplex PCR, while the TCRdb copy is restricted to in-frame clones and leaves out a portion. The sample has roughly 9,200 clones, around 81% seen once; the top ten hold 9.8%. The data were obtained in a study of tumor-infiltrating lymphocytes in localized non-small cell lung cancer. Notes on the study in general: Different pieces of the same tissue were used for each assay. Immunotypes IM1 and IM2 had similar TCR-derived T-cell fractions.

The chain combines TRBV30 with TRBJ1-4; D gene unclear. This clonotype was sampled from a human donor with non-small cell lung cancer. Sequenced sample: uninvolved lung tissue not adjacent to the tumor. CDR3 protein: CAWSVTGSIEKLFF. CDR3 DNA sequence: TGTGCCTGGAGTGTGACGGGTTCGATCGAAAAACTGTTTTTT. The variable domain in full, completed from reference TRBV30 and TRBJ1-4, reads SQTIHQWPATLVQPVGSPLSLECTVEGTSNPNLYWYRQAAGRGLQLLFYSVGIGQISSEVPQNLSASRPQDRQFILSSKKLLLSDSGFYLCAWSVTGSIEKLFFGSGTQLSVL.